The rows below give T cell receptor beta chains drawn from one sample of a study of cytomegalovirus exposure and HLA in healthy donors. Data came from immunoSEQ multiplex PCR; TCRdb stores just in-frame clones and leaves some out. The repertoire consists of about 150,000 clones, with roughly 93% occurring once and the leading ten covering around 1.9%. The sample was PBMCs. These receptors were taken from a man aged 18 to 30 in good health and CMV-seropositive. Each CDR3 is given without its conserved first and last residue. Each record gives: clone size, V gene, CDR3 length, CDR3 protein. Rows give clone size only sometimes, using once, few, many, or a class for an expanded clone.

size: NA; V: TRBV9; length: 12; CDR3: ASTRGTLANEQF
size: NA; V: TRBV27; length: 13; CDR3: ASRKWGRENTEAF
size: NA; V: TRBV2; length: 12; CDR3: ASSVEGRYTEAF
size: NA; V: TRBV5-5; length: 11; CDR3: ASSFSDQETQY
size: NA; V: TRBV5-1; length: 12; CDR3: ASSFGGGDDEQF
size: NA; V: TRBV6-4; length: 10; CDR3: ASRRTGGGYT
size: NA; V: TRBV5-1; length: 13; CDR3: ASSYLAGGLGEQF
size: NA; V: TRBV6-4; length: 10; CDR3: ASSSGNTEAF
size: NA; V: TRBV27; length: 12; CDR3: ASSLWGAGETQY
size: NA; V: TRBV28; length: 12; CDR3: ASSETGGWETQY
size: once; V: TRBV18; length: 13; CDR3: ASSEGLAGDNEQF
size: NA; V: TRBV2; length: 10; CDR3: ASISNGNEQF
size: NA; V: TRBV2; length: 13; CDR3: ASSDSGTGTYGYT
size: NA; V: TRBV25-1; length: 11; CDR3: ASSLGSGYGYT
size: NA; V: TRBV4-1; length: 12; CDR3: ASRRPGGARGYT
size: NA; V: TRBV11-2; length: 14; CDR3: ASRRPGGPRPGELF
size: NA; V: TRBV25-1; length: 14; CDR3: ASSDHRGLVSHEQY
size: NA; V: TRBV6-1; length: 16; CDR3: ASSEALQGGANTGELF
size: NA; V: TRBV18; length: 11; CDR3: ASSPISTDTQY
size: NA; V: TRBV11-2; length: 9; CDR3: ASSPLSEQF
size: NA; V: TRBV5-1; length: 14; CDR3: ASSFSTEPYNSPLH
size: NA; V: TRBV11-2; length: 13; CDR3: ASSFRGSDNSPLH
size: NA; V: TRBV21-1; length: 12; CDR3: ASSKVLVTDTQY
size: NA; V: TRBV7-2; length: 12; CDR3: ASRRTSGHYEQY
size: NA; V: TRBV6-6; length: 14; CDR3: ASSLFSNGRQETQY
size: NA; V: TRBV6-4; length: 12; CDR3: ASSHAAEQETQY
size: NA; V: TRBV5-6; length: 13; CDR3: ASSLPTGGTYEQY
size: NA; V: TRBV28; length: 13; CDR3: ASRGRRLLTDTQY
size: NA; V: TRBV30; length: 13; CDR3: AWSVQGGFGSPLH
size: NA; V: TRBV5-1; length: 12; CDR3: ASSSQGGGETQY
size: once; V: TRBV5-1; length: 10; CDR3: ASSFGTNEQF
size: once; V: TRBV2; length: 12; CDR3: ASSGTGNTGELF
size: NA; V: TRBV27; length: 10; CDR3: VGEDRDAEQY
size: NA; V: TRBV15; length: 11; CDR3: ATSRDRGYEQY
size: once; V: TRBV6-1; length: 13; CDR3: ASSSRTAGSEKLF
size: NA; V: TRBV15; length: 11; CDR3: ATARFAGNTIY
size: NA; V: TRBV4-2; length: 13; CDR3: ASSGVLAGGPEQF
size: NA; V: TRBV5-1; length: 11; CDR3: ASSLTQDTEAF
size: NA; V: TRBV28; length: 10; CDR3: ASSTQGRGYT
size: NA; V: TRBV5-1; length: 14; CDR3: ASSSGLAAAGDTQY
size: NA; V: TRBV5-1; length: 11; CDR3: ASSLESGVEQY
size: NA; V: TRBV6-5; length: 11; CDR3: ASSSPEAFTQY
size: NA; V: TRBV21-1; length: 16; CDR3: AKETGTRQGGKTGELF
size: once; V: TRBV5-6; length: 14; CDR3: ASSLLAAISGNTIY
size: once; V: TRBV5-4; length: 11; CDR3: ASSSQGDGELF
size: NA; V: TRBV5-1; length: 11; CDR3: ASSRGQYYEQY